Below, 25 T cell receptor beta chains from the same sample are listed, as sequenced in a study of Graves' ophthalmopathy and Graves' hyperthyroidism. Amplified material comprised TCR beta CDR3 regions derived from RNA transcripts. HTBI-primed first-round RT-PCR preceded second-round multiplex PCR. TCRdb reprocessed the multiplex PCR reads via MiXCR and lists one record per CDR3 protein. The sample records approximately 1.2 million distinct CDR3 sequences, about 40% being singletons. Sequencing used peripheral blood or thyroid tissue (not recorded which). The receptors shown here come from an adult man with Graves' hyperthyroidism.

At least ten counts were recorded for this clonotype. The V gene is TRBV5-6, the J gene TRBJ2-7; D might be TRBD2 (6 bases). Looked up from germline, CDR1 is SGHDT and CDR2 is YYEEEE. Trimming took off 1 base at V and 1 base at J, with 15 bases between the two ends. The CDR3 length is 16 residues. This chain's CDR3 is CASSLNGGARSYEQYF. CDR3 coding DNA: TGTGCCAGCAGCTTGAACGGAGGGGCGAGGTCCTACGAGCAGTACTTC.

This clonotype was seen ten or more times. The gene calls are TRBV27 and TRBJ2-2, with D possibly matching TRBD2 (6 bases). This CDR3 comprises 12 residues. Trimming removed 2 bases from V and 9 bases from J, with 7 bases in between. CDR1 is MNHEY, CDR2 SMNVEV, per germline (reference sequence). CDR3: CASSLGGRELFF. The CDR3 DNA is TGTGCCAGCAGTTTAGGGGGGAGGGAGCTGTTTTTT.

This clonotype was seen ten or more times. The CDR3 spells CASSLIGTGNTEAFF. As DNA, the CDR3 is TGCGCCAGCAGCTTGATTGGGACAGGGAACACTGAAGCTTTCTTT. The chain uses TRBV5-1 and TRBJ1-1, with TRBD1 matching 8 bases. The length of the CDR3 is 15 residues. V was clipped by 1 base and J by 1 base; unmatched bases: 3. Germline CDR1 reads SGHRS; CDR2 reads YFSETQ. Full variable domain (rest looked up from reference TRBV5-1 and TRBJ1-1): KAGVTQTPRYLIKTRGQQVTLSCSPISGHRSVSWYQQTPGQGLQFLFEYFSETQRNKGNFPGRFSGRQFSNSRSEMNVSTLELGDSALYLCASSLIGTGNTEAFFGQGTRLTVV.

The chain carries TRBV11-2 and TRBJ2-5; possible D gene TRBD1, 6 bases. The CDR3 contains 14 residues. Germline CDR1 SGHAT, CDR2 FQNNGV. Trimming cost V 5 bases and J 2 bases, with 12 bases left between them. The DNA of the CDR3 is TGTGCCAGCAGCAGAAATGGACAGCAAGAGACCCAGTACTTC. It translates to CASSRNGQQETQYF.

This clonotype has only a few counts. The V and J genes are TRBV2 and TRBJ2-7; D remains unclear. Germline CDR1 SNHLY, CDR2 FYNNEI. This CDR3 region has 14 residues. The V and J ends lost 1 base and 3 bases respectively, with 10 bases between them. DNA for the CDR3: TGTGCCAGCAGTGAAGGGGGTTGGGACTACGAGCAGTACTTC. It codes for CASSEGGWDYEQYF.

The chain uses TRBV14 and TRBJ2-7; possible D gene TRBD2, 6 bases. V was shortened by 0 bases and J by 0 bases, with 9 bases between the two germline ends. Looked up from germline, CDR1 is SGHDN and CDR2 is FVKESK. The CDR3 spans 15 residues. The CDR3 DNA is TGTGCCAGCAGCCAAGAAGGACTACGCTCCTACGAGCAGTACTTC. Protein product: CASSQEGLRSYEQYF.

This clonotype was counted ten times or more. The chain employs TRBV7-2 and TRBJ2-7; a weak D match, TRBD1 (6 bases). The germline gives CDR1 SGHTA, CDR2 FQGNSA. The CDR3 runs 13 residues. Trimming stripped 3 bases from V and 4 bases from J, with 10 bases between. The CDR3 sequence is CASSFQGRYEQYF. DNA of the CDR3: TGTGCCAGCAGCTTCCAGGGGCGGTACGAGCAGTACTTC.

To note about this clonotype: A much larger clone lies a single base off, so this may be a read error. The rearrangement joins TRBV7-9 to TRBJ2-7, with 8 bases aligning to TRBD1. This CDR3 has 17 residues. The germline V gene has CDR1 SEHNR and CDR2 FQNEAQ (reference sequence). As DNA, the CDR3 is TGTGCCAGCAGCTTAGTCACCGACAGGGGATATCCCTACGGGCAGTACTTC. It encodes CASSLVTDRGYPYGQYF.

As for this clonotype: Possible read error: a much larger clone is one base away. Without the conserved terminal phenylalanine or tryptophan, this CDR3 likely stems from a read error. J is TRBJ1-1 and V is TRBV7-8; 7 bases fit TRBD1. The V gene end was trimmed by 5 bases and the J gene end by 11 bases; junction bases not matched to a gene: 17. There are 15 residues in the CDR3. CDR1 is SGHVS and CDR2 is FQNEAQ in the germline V gene. The CDR3 DNA follows: TGTGCCAGCAGCCCCCGGACAGGCGACCGGGTGGATGCTTTCGTT. It yields the protein CASSPRTGDRVDAFV.

This clonotype was counted once. A much larger clonotype is one base distant, so this may be a read error. The chain uses TRBV4-1 and TRBJ2-5, with D uncertain. CDR3 length: 11 residues. The V and J ends lost 5 bases and 10 bases respectively, with 11 bases between them. Germline V gene sequence: CDR1 MGHRA, CDR2 YSYEKL. The CDR3 protein is CASSWTGFQYF. The CDR3 DNA sequence: TGCGCCAGCAGCTGGACCGGGTTCCAGTACTTC.

Many counts were recorded for this clonotype. V usage is TRBV7-9 and J usage is TRBJ2-7; 9 bases map to TRBD2. Trimming took 5 bases from V and 0 from J; bases not matched to a gene: 2. The germline CDR1 and CDR2 sequences are SEHNR and FQNEAQ (reference sequence). The CDR3 has 14 amino acids. This CDR3 is CASSHSGSSYEQYF. The CDR3 DNA is TGTGCCAGCAGCCATAGCGGGAGCTCCTACGAGCAGTACTTC.

The J gene is TRBJ2-3, the V gene TRBV5-1, with D unresolved. Germline V gives CDR1 SGHRS, CDR2 YFSETQ. The CDR3 runs 15 residues. V lost 4 bases to trimming and J lost 0 bases, with 12 bases between them. Written as DNA, the CDR3 is TGCGCCAGCAGCCAACTCACAATTAGCACAGATACGCAGTATTTT. Protein product: CASSQLTISTDTQYF.

This clonotype was picked up a small number of times. The chain recombines TRBV12-3 or TRBV12-4 with TRBJ2-7; D ambiguous. V lost 2 bases and J 3 bases, leaving 8 bases between the germline ends. This CDR3 has 13 amino acids. CDR3: CASSLRNNYEQYF. The CDR3 DNA reads as TGTGCCAGCAGTTTACGGAACAACTACGAGCAGTACTTC.

V gene TRBV19 combines with J gene TRBJ1-6; the match to TRBD1 covers 10 bases. The J segment lost 9 bases and the V segment lost 5 bases, leaving 10 bases of the junction unmatched. CDR1 and CDR2 from the germline V gene are LNHDA and SQIVND (reference sequence). CDR3 size: 16 residues. Written as DNA, the CDR3 is TGTGCCAGTAGTCTCCTCCGGACAGGGGGGAGTTCACCCCTCCACTTT. Protein product: CASSLLRTGGSSPLHF. The entire variable domain, with the rest obtained from reference TRBV19 and TRBJ1-6, is as follows: DGGITQSPKYLFRKEGQNVTLSCEQNLNHDAMYWYRQDPGQGLRLIYYSQIVNDFQKGDIAEGYSVSREKKESFPLTVTSAQKNPTAFYLCASSLLRTGGSSPLHFGNGTRLTVT.

V usage is TRBV7-9 and J usage is TRBJ2-5, with a weak D call TRBD2 (6 bases). With 5 bases removed from V and 5 bases from J, the gap between germline ends came to 18 bases. The CDR3 is 15 amino acids. Germline-derived CDR1 and CDR2 are SEHNR and FQNEAQ (reference sequence). CDR3 loop: CASSPGGTLTETQYF. Written as DNA, the CDR3 is TGTGCCAGCAGCCCTGGGGGGACCCTGACGGAGACCCAGTACTTC.

About this clonotype: This may come from a read error, since a much larger clone is one base off. The rearrangement uses TRBV9 and TRBJ1-3, with D unresolved. Germline lookup yields CDR1 SGDLS and CDR2 YYNGEE. Deletions cut 3 bases from V and 0 bases from J, with 10 bases between. This CDR3 comprises 15 residues. The DNA for the CDR3 is TGTGCCAGCAGCGACAGTTCCTTCTCTGGAAACACCATATATTTT. This codes for CASSDSSFSGNTIYF. Combining the CDR3 with reference TRBV9 and TRBJ1-3 gives the whole variable domain DSGVTQTPKHLITATGQRVTLRCSPRSGDLSVYWYQQSLDQGLQFLIQYYNGEERAKGNILERFSAQQFPDLHSELNLSSLELGDSALYFCASSDSSFSGNTIYFGEGSWLTVV.

This clonotype was counted at least ten times. V usage is TRBV29-1 and J usage is TRBJ1-2, with 7 nucleotides matching TRBD1. In germline, CDR1 is SQVTM, CDR2 ANQGSEA. CDR3 size: 11 residues. CDR3 coding DNA: TGCAGTGTCGAGGGGGCTCAAGGCTACACCTTC. It codes for CSVEGAQGYTF.

This clonotype has ten or more counts. The rearrangement links TRBV20-1 to TRBJ1-5; tentatively, D is TRBD1 (6 bases). The germline V gene encodes CDR1 DFQATT and CDR2 SNEGSKA (reference sequence). This CDR3 region has 15 residues. The V end was cut by 5 bases, the J end by 6 bases, with 20 bases between. CDR3: CSAPTRNRAGQPQHF. CDR3 DNA: TGCAGTGCTCCAACCCGGAACAGGGCCGGTCAGCCCCAGCATTTT.

This clonotype was seen repeatedly, ten times or more. The chain has TRBV2 and TRBJ2-7; D call uncertain. The CDR3 runs to 11 residues. Per germline, CDR1 SNHLY and CDR2 FYNNEI. V was pared by 4 bases and J by 6 bases, with 7 bases between. The CDR3 DNA reads TGTGCCAGCAGTGTGGTTATCGAGCAGTACTTC. Encoded protein: CASSVVIEQYF.

Remarks on this clonotype: A single base separates this from a much larger clone, so it may be a read error. J is TRBJ1-5 and V is TRBV25-1; D possibly corresponds to TRBD1 (5 bases). CDR1 MGHDK and CDR2 SYGVNS come from the germline V gene. V was pared by 5 bases and J by 6 bases, with 14 bases between. This CDR3 is 14 amino acids long. The CDR3 reads CASSFVQGGQPQHF. The CDR3 DNA sequence: TGTGCCAGCAGTTTCGTCCAGGGCGGTCAGCCCCAGCATTTT.

This clonotype was picked up many times. This chain connects TRBV15 to TRBJ1-6; weak D call: TRBD1 (5 bases). The V and J ends lost 1 base and 12 bases respectively, with 7 bases between them. The germline gives CDR1 LNHNV, CDR2 YYDKDF (reference sequence). The CDR3 covers 12 residues. CDR3 residues: CATSRAGGPLHF. CDR3 in DNA: TGTGCCACCAGCAGAGCCGGGGGACCCCTCCACTTT.

A word on this clonotype: A much larger clone differs from this one at a single base, so this may be a read error. The chain employs TRBV29-1 and TRBJ2-6; no reliable D call. The germline CDR1 and CDR2 sequences are SQVTM and ANQGSEA. The CDR3 spans 14 residues. In nucleotides, the CDR3 is TGCAGCGTTGAAGTGGGCTCTGGGACCAACGTCCTGACTTTC. The encoded protein is CSVEVGSGTNVLTF.

The J gene is TRBJ1-4, the V gene TRBV20-1; a weak D match, TRBD1 (6 bases). CDR1 DFQATT and CDR2 SNEGSKA come from the germline V gene (reference sequence). The V end was cut by 6 bases, the J end by 8 bases, with 19 bases between. This CDR3 region has 14 residues. The CDR3 DNA reads TGCAGTGCCCCTCCTTTTGGGGGGCAGGAAAAACTGTTTTTT. It is translated as CSAPPFGGQEKLFF.

There are many counts of this clonotype. Relative to the germline gene, one junction end is altered; a read error may explain this. CDR3 DNA sequence: TGTGCCAGCAGTTTTGACAGAGACTATAGCTACACCTTC. Its protein product is CASSFDRDYSYTF. V and J are TRBV6-5 and TRBJ1-2, with D perhaps matching TRBD1 (5 bases). Germline lookup yields CDR1 MNHEY and CDR2 SVGAGI. The CDR3 is 13 amino acids.

A few counts support this clonotype. This chain connects TRBV4-3 to TRBJ1-5; the D is unclear. The V gene's germline CDR1 is LGHNA and CDR2 YSLEER. The CDR3 has 16 residues. The V end was cut by 0 bases, the J end by 5 bases, with 14 bases between. CDR3 bases: TGCGCCAGCAGCCAAGATTTTGCGTCCTCCTATCAGCCCCAGCATTTT. This gives the protein CASSQDFASSYQPQHF.